This TCR beta chain was sequenced in a study of identical twins. J was trimmed by 6 bases and V by 4 bases; bases with no gene match: 6. Germline V CDR1 and CDR2: SGHDN, FVKESK. There are 14 residues in the CDR3. This clonotype was seen at least ten times. TCRdb itself ran the 5' RACE reads through MiXCR, one entry per CDR3 protein. Of 400,000 to 500,000 distinct CDR3 sequences detected, approximately 17% appear once; the ten largest clones hold roughly 12%. The TCR originated in a man in his fifties in good health. Sequencing was performed on naive T cells sorted from blood. The chain has TRBV14 and TRBJ2-5; 9 bases agree with TRBD2. The CDR3 is CASSRDSGGKTQYF. The DNA for the CDR3 is TGTGCCAGCAGCCGGGATAGCGGGGGAAAGACCCAGTACTTC.